This T cell receptor beta chain was captured in a study of blood T cell repertoires in COVID-19. Study context: Sample material is recorded as cDNA or gDNA derived from T cells, B-cell-depleted T cells, or PBMCs.

Only in-frame clones appear in the TCRdb table, and some are missing; sequencing was by immunoSEQ multiplex PCR. Of about 290,000 clones listed, roughly 89% are singletons. This CDR3 comprises 17 residues. V shed 8 bases, J shed 5 bases, and the junction held 13 bases outside the gene matches. Germline loops: CDR1 ENHRY, CDR2 SYGVKD. Specimen: peripheral blood. The chain recombines TRBV10-3 with TRBJ2-5; 14 bases align to TRBD2. This TCR came from a man aged 35-49 years with acute or convalescent COVID-19. The DNA for the CDR3 is TGTGCCATCGGGCGGACTAGCGGGGGGACCTTAGGGGAGACCCAGTACTTC. It translates to CAIGRTSGGTLGETQYF.